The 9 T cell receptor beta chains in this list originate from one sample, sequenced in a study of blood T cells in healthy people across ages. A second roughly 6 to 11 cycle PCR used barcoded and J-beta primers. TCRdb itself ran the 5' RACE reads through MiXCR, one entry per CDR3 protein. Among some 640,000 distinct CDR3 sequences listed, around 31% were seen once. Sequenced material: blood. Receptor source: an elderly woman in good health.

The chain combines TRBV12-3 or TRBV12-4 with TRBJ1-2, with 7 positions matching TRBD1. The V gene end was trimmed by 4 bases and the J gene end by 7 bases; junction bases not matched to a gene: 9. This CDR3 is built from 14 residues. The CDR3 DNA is TGTGCCAGCAGTTCGGTCACAGGGGACGGTGGCTACACCTTC. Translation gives CASSSVTGDGGYTF.

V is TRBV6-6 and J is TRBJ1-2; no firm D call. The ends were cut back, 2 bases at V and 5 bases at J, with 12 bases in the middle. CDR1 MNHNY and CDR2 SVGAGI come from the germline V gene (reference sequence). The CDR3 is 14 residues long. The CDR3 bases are TGTGCCAGCAGTTACAGGGCGGCAGAGTATGGCTACACCTTC. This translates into CASSYRAAEYGYTF.

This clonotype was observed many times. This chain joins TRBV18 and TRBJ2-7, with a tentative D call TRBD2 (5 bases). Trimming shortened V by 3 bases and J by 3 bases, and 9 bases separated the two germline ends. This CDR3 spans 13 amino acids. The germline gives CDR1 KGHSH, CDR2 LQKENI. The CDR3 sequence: CASSPVEGYEQYF. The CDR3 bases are TGTGCCAGCTCACCGGTTGAGGGCTACGAGCAGTACTTC. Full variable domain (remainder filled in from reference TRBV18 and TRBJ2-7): NAGVMQNPRHLVRRRGQEARLRCSPMKGHSHVYWYRQLPEEGLKFMVYLQKENIIDESGMPKERFSAEFPKEGPSILRIQQVVRGDSAAYFCASSPVEGYEQYFGPGTRLTVT.

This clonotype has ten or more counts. CDR3 loop: CATAQNNYGYTF. The CDR3 DNA sequence: TGTGCCACCGCCCAGAATAACTATGGCTACACCTTC. The chain carries TRBV28 and TRBJ1-2; D remains unclear. CDR3 length equals 12 residues. Per the germline V gene, CDR1 is MDHEN and CDR2 is SYDVKM. V shed 10 bases and J shed 1 base, with 10 bases lying between them.

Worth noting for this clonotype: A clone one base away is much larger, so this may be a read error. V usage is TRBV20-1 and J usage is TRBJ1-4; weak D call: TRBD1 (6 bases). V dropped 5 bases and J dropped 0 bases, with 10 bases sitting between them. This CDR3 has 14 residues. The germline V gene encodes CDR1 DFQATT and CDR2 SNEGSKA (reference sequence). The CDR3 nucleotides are TGCAGTGCTGTACGGACAGCAACTAATGAAAAACTGTTTTTT. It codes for CSAVRTATNEKLFF.

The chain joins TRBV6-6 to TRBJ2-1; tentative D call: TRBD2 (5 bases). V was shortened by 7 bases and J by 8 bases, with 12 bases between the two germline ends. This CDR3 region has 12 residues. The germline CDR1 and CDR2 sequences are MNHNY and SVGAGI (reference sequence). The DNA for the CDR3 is TGTGCCAGCACGCTAGCCCGAGATGAGCAGTTCTTC. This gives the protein CASTLARDEQFF.

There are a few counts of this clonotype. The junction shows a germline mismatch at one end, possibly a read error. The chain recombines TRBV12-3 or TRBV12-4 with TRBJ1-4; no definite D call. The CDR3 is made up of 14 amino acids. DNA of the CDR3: TGTGCCACCTCGGGTGCAGTACAAAATGAAGAACTGTTTTTT. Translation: CATSGAVQNEELFF.

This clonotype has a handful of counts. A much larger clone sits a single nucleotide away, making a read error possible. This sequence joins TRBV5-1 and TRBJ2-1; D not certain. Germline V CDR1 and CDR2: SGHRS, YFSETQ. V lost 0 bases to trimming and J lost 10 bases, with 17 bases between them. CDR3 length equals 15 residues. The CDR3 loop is CASSLGRPGPDEQFF. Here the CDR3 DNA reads TGCGCCAGCAGCTTGGGTCGGCCAGGTCCGGACGAGCAGTTCTTC. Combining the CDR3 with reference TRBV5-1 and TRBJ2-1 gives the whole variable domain KAGVTQTPRYLIKTRGQQVTLSCSPISGHRSVSWYQQTPGQGLQFLFEYFSETQRNKGNFPGRFSGRQFSNSRSEMNVSTLELGDSALYLCASSLGRPGPDEQFFGPGTRLTVL.

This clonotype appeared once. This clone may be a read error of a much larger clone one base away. The CDR3 coding sequence is TGCGCCGGCAGCGTAGCGAGCAGTACGTTCGAGCAGTACTTC. This sequence encodes CAGSVASSTFEQYF. V gene TRBV5-1 combines with J gene TRBJ2-7, with D maybe TRBD2 (5 bases). The CDR3 runs to 14 residues. The germline V gene has CDR1 SGHRS and CDR2 YFSETQ.